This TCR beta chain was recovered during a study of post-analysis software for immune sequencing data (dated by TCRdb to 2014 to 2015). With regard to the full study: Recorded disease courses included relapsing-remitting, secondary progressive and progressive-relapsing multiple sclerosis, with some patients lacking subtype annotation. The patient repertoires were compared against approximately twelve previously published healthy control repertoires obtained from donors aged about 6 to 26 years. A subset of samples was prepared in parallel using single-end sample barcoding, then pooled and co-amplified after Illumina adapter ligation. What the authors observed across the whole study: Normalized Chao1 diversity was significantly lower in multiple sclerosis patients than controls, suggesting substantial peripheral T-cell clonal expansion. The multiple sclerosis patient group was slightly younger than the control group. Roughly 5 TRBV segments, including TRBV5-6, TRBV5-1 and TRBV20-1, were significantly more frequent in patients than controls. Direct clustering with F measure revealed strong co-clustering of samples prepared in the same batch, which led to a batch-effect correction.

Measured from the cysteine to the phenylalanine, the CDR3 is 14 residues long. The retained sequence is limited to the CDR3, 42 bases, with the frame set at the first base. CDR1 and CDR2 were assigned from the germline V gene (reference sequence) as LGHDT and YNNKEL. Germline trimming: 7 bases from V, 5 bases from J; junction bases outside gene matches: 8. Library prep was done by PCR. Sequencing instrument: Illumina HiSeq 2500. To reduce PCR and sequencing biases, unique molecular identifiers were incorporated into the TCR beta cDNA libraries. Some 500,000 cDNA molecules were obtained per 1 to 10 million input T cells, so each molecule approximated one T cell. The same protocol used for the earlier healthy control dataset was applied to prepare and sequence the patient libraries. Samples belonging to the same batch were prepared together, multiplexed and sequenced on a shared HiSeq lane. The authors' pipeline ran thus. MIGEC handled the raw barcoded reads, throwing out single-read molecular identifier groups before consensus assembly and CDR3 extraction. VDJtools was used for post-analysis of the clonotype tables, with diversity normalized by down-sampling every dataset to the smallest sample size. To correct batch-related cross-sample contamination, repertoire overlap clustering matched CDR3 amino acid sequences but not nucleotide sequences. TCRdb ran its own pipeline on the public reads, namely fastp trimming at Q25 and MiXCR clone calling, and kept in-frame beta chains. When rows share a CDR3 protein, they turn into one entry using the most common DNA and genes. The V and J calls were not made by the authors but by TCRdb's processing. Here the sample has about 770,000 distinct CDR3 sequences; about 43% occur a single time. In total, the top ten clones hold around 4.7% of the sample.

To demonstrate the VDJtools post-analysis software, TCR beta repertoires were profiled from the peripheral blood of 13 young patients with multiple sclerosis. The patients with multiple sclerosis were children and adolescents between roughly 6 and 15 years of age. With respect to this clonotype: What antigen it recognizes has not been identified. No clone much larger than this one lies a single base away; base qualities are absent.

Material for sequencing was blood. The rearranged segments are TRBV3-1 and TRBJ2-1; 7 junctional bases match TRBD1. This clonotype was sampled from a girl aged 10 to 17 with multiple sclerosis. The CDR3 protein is CASNRQGGDNEQFF. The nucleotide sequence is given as TGTGCCAGCAACCGACAGGGTGGGGACAATGAGCAGTTCTTC.